What follows describes a single T cell receptor beta chain. What it binds is not known. Primers included in the PCR were 60 Vbeta and 13 Jbeta primers. Profiled with immunoSEQ multiplex PCR; TCRdb holds only in-frame clones, not every one. The sample yields about 77,000 clones, approximately 80% seen once. The data derive from a study of cytomegalovirus exposure and HLA in healthy donors. Study-wide context: Ancestry clustering placed more than 80% of over 300 genotyped donors in the Caucasian-associated cluster.

Overall study results and limits: Common viral pathogens seemed, in a later analysis, to connect with several of the most significant clusters. Follow-up analysis later connected one missense variant in DCLRE1C with trimming of TCR beta V- and J-genes. A later analysis associated approximately 17,000 TCR beta sequences with HLA alleles at a 0.05 false discovery rate.

The CDR3 is 16 residues long. In germline, CDR1 is SGDLS, CDR2 YYNGEE. V lost 3 bases to trimming and J lost 3 bases; unmatched junction nucleotides: 9. The sample consisted of PBMCs. The V call is TRBV9, the J call TRBJ2-7; TRBD2 matches at 10 bases. This clonotype was sampled from a man aged 35-49 years in good health and CMV-seronegative. The chain's CDR3 is CASSESLAGEVYEQYF. The CDR3 DNA reads as TGTGCCAGCAGCGAATCTCTAGCGGGGGAAGTCTACGAGCAGTACTTC.